This passage covers 14 T cell receptor beta chains from one sample sequenced in a study of OX40 agonist ivuxolimab in advanced cancers. The data were produced by immunoSEQ multiplex PCR, yet TCRdb's version contains in-frame clones alone and is incomplete. The sample consists of 55,000 to 85,000 clones, 65% to 90% of them appearing once. Specimen: CD4+ or CD8+ T cells sorted from blood, collected in a trial of the OX40 agonist ivuxolimab. The receptors originated from an adult with an advanced solid tumor such as melanoma, head and neck, liver or kidney cancer.

This rearrangement joins TRBV5-1 to TRBJ2-1; 10 nucleotides line up with TRBD1. There are 15 residues in the CDR3. Germline V gives CDR1 SGHRS, CDR2 YFSETQ. V lost 3 bases, J lost 4 bases, and 4 bases stayed unmatched. The CDR3 loop reads CASSSRQGAYNEQFF. The CDR3, as DNA: TGCGCCAGCAGCTCAAGACAGGGGGCGTACAATGAGCAGTTCTTC.

The chain links TRBV5-1 to TRBJ2-5, with D uncertain. Per germline, CDR1 SGHRS and CDR2 YFSETQ. The CDR3 loop spans 13 amino acids. Deletions cut 6 bases from V and 4 bases from J, with 13 bases between. The chain's CDR3 is CASNPTPSETQYF. The CDR3 coding sequence is TGCGCCAGCAACCCGACCCCATCAGAGACCCAGTACTTC.

The chain recombines TRBV2 with TRBJ2-2, with D perhaps given as TRBD1 or TRBD2 (5 bases each). The CDR3 consists of 13 residues. Germline lookup yields CDR1 SNHLY and CDR2 FYNNEI. Trimming took off 7 bases at V and 6 bases at J, with 12 bases between the two ends. As DNA, the CDR3 is TGTGCCAGCATTCCTCAGGGACCCGGGGAGCTGTTTTTT. Its protein product is CASIPQGPGELFF.

A few counts support this clone. J is TRBJ1-1 and V is TRBV30, with unresolved D. Germline CDR1 and CDR2: GTSNPN and SVGIG (reference sequence). The V and J ends lost 5 bases and 3 bases respectively, with 16 bases between them. The CDR3 has 14 residues. The CDR3 DNA is TGTGCCTGGGCCCCCGGCAGCTCCTACACTGAAGCTTTCTTT. The encoded protein is CAWAPGSSYTEAFF.

The CDR3 loop is CASSRLDRAYEQYF. The CDR3 nucleotides are TGCGCCAGCAGCCGTTTAGACAGGGCGTACGAGCAGTACTTC. The J gene is TRBJ2-7, the V gene TRBV5-1, with 7 bases aligning to TRBD1. CDR3 size: 14 residues. Trimming cost V 4 bases and J 4 bases; bases outside gene matches: 8. Germline-derived CDR1 and CDR2 are SGHRS and YFSETQ.

J is TRBJ2-1 and V is TRBV28; D assignment may be TRBD1 or TRBD2 (5 bases each). Germline values: CDR1 MDHEN, CDR2 SYDVKM. V was clipped by 3 bases and J by 4 bases, with 13 bases between them. The CDR3 loop spans 15 amino acids. CDR3 bases: TGTGCCAGCAGTTTGGGGGTAGGTGGGTACAATGAGCAGTTCTTC. It specifies CASSLGVGGYNEQFF.

This rearrangement joins TRBV28 to TRBJ1-6; D ambiguous. The CDR3 contains 12 residues. V lost 4 bases and J lost 19, with 17 bases in between. From germline, CDR1 is MDHEN and CDR2 SYDVKM. The CDR3 region is CASSSADGPNHF. CDR3 sequence (DNA): TGTGCCAGCAGTTCAGCGGACGGCCCTAATCACTTT.

This clone was counted only a few times. The V gene is TRBV6-4, the J gene TRBJ2-1; weak D call: TRBD1 (6 bases). Trimming shortened V by 4 bases and J by 10 bases, and 20 bases separated the two germline ends. The CDR3 runs to 15 residues. Germline assignment: CDR1 MRHNA and CDR2 SNTAGT. CDR3 sequence (DNA): TGTGCCAGCAGTGCGGCAGGGGCTCAAGCGGAAGAGCAGTTCTTC. Translating gives CASSAAGAQAEEQFF.

The chain has TRBV5-1 and TRBJ1-5; the D gene is possibly TRBD1 (6 bases). The CDR3 runs to 15 residues. V shed 0 bases and J shed 4 bases, with 11 bases lying between them. CDR1 and CDR2 from the germline V gene are SGHRS and YFSETQ. This CDR3 reads CASSLGPGVNQPQHF. DNA for the CDR3: TGCGCCAGCAGCTTGGGCCCAGGGGTGAATCAGCCCCAGCATTTT.

This clone has only one observation. This chain uses TRBV7-8 with TRBJ1-4; 9 nucleotides line up with TRBD1. CDR3 length: 15 residues. The germline V gene encodes CDR1 SGHVS and CDR2 FQNEAQ. Trimming at V came to 4 bases and at J to 10 bases, leaving 10 bases not matched to a gene. The CDR3 bases are TGTGCCAGCAGCTCCGCGACACAGGGGGCACGAAAACTGTTTTTT. Its translation: CASSSATQGARKLFF.

This chain joins TRBV7-2 and TRBJ2-1; 8 nucleotides agree with TRBD1. V gave up 5 bases and J gave up 2 bases; unmatched junction bases: 5. Germline V gives CDR1 SGHTA, CDR2 FQGNSA. This CDR3 is 15 amino acids long. The DNA of the CDR3 is TGTGCCAGCAGCCCGGACAGGGTAGCCTACAATGAGCAGTTCTTC. Encoded protein: CASSPDRVAYNEQFF.

V usage is TRBV23-1 and J usage is TRBJ1-6, with 7 positions matching TRBD1. TRBV23-1 is recorded as an ORF, its role being uncertain. V lost 0 bases, J lost 5 bases, and 4 bases stayed unmatched. This CDR3 comprises 16 residues. The CDR3 DNA follows: TGCGCCAGCAGTCAATCTGGGGACAGCGATAATTCACCCCTCCACTTT. It specifies CASSQSGDSDNSPLHF.

The chain combines TRBV6-5 with TRBJ1-5; D may be TRBD1 (6 bases). V was trimmed by 8 bases and J by 4 bases, leaving 12 bases between them. The CDR3 sequence is 13 residues long. Per the germline V gene, CDR1 is MNHEY and CDR2 is SVGAGI. In DNA, the CDR3 is TGTGCCAGCCAAGGGGGGGTAAATCAGCCCCAGCATTTT. As protein: CASQGGVNQPQHF.

The chain couples TRBV30 to TRBJ2-1; 7 bases match TRBD1. This CDR3 comprises 14 residues. The germline V gene encodes CDR1 GTSNPN and CDR2 SVGIG (reference sequence). The junction had 4 bases not matched to a gene; V was cut back by 5 bases and J by 0 bases. CDR3 in amino acids: CAWHRGGSYNEQFF. In DNA form, the CDR3 reads TGTGCCTGGCACAGGGGTGGCTCCTACAATGAGCAGTTCTTC.